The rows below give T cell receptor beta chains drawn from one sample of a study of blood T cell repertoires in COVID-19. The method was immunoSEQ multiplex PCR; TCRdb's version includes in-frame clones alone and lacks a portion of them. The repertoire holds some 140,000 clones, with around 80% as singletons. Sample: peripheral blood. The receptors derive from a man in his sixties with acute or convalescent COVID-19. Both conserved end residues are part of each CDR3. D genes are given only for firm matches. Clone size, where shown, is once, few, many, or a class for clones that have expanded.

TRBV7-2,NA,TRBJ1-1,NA,TGTGCCAGCAGCTCCCCCCTCGGCACTGAAGCTTTCTTT,CASSSPLGTEAFF
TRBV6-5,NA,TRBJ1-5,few,TGTGCCAGCAGTATGGCATCTTTCGGGCAGCCCCAGCATTTT,CASSMASFGQPQHF
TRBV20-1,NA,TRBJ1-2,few,TGCAGTGCGTCGAACCCGGATGGCTACACCTTC,CSASNPDGYTF
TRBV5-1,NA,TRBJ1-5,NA,TGCGCCAGCAGCTATTCCGGGGGTCAGCCCCAGCATTTT,CASSYSGGQPQHF
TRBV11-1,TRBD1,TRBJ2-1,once,TGTGCCAGCAGCTTAGACAGGGGCGCCTACAATGAGCAGTTCTTC,CASSLDRGAYNEQFF
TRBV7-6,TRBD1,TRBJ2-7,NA,TGTGCCAGCAGCTCCAACCCACCGACAGGGAAGTTTCCCTACGAGCAGTACTTC,CASSSNPPTGKFPYEQYF
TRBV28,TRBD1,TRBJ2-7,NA,TGTGCCAGCAACCCTTTAGGAGCGACAGGGACCTACGAGCAGTACTTC,CASNPLGATGTYEQYF
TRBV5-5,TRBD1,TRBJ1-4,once,TGTGCCAGCAGCTCACAGGGGACCGTAGAAAAACTGTTTTTT,CASSSQGTVEKLFF
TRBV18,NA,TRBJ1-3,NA,TGTGCCAGCTCACCGGTGACAGGCCCTGGAAACACCATATATTTT,CASSPVTGPGNTIYF
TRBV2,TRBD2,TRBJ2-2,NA,TGTGCCAGCAGGCCGCGGGAGAAGGCCGGGGAGCTGTTTTTT,CASRPREKAGELFF
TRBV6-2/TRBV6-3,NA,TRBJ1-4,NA,TGTGCCAGCAGCCCGTACTCCTCCGGGGATGAAAAACTGTTTTTT,CASSPYSSGDEKLFF
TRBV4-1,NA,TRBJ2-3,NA,TGCGCCAGCAGCCAAGATAGGCCGGGAGCCGCACAAATCACGCAGTATTTT,CASSQDRPGAAQITQYF
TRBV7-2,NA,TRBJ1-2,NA,TGTGCCAGCAGCTTGGGGGGGACATCTTCAAACTATGGCTACACCTTC,CASSLGGTSSNYGYTF
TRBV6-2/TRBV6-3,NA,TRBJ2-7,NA,TGTGCCAGCAGTAACCGGGACATCTACGAGCAGTACTTC,CASSNRDIYEQYF
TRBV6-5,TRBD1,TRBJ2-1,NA,TGTGCCAGCAGTTACTTGGACAGGGACAATGAGCAGTTCTTC,CASSYLDRDNEQFF
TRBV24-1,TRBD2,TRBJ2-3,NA,TGTGCCACCAGTGATTTCGGTGGGAGGGCGACAGATACGCAGTATTTT,CATSDFGGRATDTQYF
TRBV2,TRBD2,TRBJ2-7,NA,TGTGCCAGTACTGGACTAGCGGGAGGTTCCTACGAGCAGTACTTC,CASTGLAGGSYEQYF
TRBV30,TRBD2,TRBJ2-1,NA,TGTGCCTGGAGTGTAAGTGGACTAGCGGGAGTCAATGAGCAGTTCTTC,CAWSVSGLAGVNEQFF
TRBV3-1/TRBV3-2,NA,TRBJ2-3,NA,TGTGCCAGCAGCCAAGTTATGACAGCAGGGCCAGATACGCAGTATTTT,CASSQVMTAGPDTQYF
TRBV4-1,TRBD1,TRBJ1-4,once,TGCGCCAGCAGCCCCCCGGACAGGTCAGCAAAACTGTTTTTT,CASSPPDRSAKLFF
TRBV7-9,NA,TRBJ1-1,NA,TGTGCCAGCAGCGGGGACATGGTTTGGAACACTGAAGCTTTCTTT,CASSGDMVWNTEAFF
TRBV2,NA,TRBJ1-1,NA,TGTGCCAGCAGTGAAAGGAGAAACACTGAAGCTTTCTTT,CASSERRNTEAFF
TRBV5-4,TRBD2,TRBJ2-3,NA,TGTGCCAGCAGCTCGCGGGAGCCCACAGATACGCAGTATTTT,CASSSREPTDTQYF
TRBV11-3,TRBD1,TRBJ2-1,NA,TGTGCCAGCAGCCCGACCGGGACAGTCTCAAATGAGCAGTTCTTC,CASSPTGTVSNEQFF
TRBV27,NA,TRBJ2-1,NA,TGTGCCAGCAGGGGGCGCAGTGAGCAGTTCTTC,CASRGRSEQFF
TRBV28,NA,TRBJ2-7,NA,TGTGCCAGCAGCCTCACTAGTAGCGAGCAGTACTTC,CASSLTSSEQYF
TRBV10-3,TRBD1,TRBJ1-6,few,TGTGCCATCAAAGGGGGCCTGGGTGATTCACCCCTCCACTTT,CAIKGGLGDSPLHF
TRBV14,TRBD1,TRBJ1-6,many,TGTGCCAGCAGCTACGACAGGGGGAATTCACCCCTCCACTTT,CASSYDRGNSPLHF
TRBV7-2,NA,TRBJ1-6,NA,TGTGCCAGCAGCTTAAGGGGCGGCAGGGTTAATTCACCCCTCCACTTT,CASSLRGGRVNSPLHF
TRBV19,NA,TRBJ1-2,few,TGTGCCAGTAGTATGTTGCTGCCTACCTTAAATGGCTACACCTTC,CASSMLLPTLNGYTF
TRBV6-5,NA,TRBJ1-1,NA,TGTGCCAGCAGGCGGACAAACACTGAAGCTTTCTTT,CASRRTNTEAFF
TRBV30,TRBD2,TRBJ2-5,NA,TGTGCCTGGAGTGCCGGGACTAGCGGGAGTGTTCGGCAAGAGACCCAGTACTTC,CAWSAGTSGSVRQETQYF
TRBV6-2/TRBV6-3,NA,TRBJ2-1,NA,TGTGCCAGCAGTTATAATGTGAATGAGCAGTTCTTC,CASSYNVNEQFF
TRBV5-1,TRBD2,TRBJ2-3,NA,TGCGCCAGCAGCTCCGGACTAGACCCTGGCACAGATACGCAGTATTTT,CASSSGLDPGTDTQYF
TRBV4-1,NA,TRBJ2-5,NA,TGCGCCAGCAGCCAAGATTCTAGCGTGAAGACCCAGTACTTC,CASSQDSSVKTQYF
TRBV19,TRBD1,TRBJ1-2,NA,TGTGCCAGTAGTATGGGACAGGGGTTTGGCTACACCTTC,CASSMGQGFGYTF
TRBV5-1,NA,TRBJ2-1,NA,TGCGCCAGCAGCTTGGTAATGAGGGAGAAGGATGAGCAGTTCTTC,CASSLVMREKDEQFF
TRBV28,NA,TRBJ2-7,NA,TGTGCCAGCTACGACGACAACTCCTACGAGCAGTACTTC,CASYDDNSYEQYF
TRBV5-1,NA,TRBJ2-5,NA,TGCGCCAGCAGCTTGGGGGGCTATACCGAAGAGACCCAGTACTTC,CASSLGGYTEETQYF
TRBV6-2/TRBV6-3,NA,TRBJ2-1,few,TGTGCCAGCAGTTACCAGCAGGATGAGCAGTTCTTC,CASSYQQDEQFF
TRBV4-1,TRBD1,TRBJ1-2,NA,TGCGCCAGCAGCCAAGAAGGGGGCGGAAGCTACACCTTC,CASSQEGGGSYTF